This T cell receptor beta chain was recovered during a study of shared clonotypes between healthy human individuals. Study at large: Participating donors consisted of two women and a few men aged 18 to 49. Each donor had three CD4 naive, three CD4 memory, two CD8 naive and one CD8 memory plate.

Per germline, CDR1 WSHSY and CDR2 SAAADI. Trimming pared 3 bases from V and 6 bases from J, leaving 21 bases between. This CDR3 comprises 17 residues. Naivety among CD8 cells was defined by CD45RO negativity and positive CCR7 selection, thereby excluding terminally differentiated effector memory CD45RA+ cells. Profiled with immunoSEQ multiplex PCR; TCRdb holds only in-frame clones, not every one. The table includes about 680,000 clones, about 90% detected once. The source of this sequence is a man between 25 and 39 years old in good health. The sequencing input was naive CD8+ T cells sorted from blood. The chain employs TRBV10-2 and TRBJ2-4; possibly TRBD2 for D (6 bases). CDR3: CASSERGSRKTRNIQYF. The CDR3 region has the DNA TGCGCCAGCAGTGAACGCGGATCTAGAAAGACTAGAAACATTCAGTACTTC.